Listed below are T cell receptor beta chains from one sample, sequenced in a study of memory CD4+ T cells and cytomegalovirus serostatus. The assay was immunoSEQ multiplex PCR, and TCRdb's table has in-frame clones only and misses some. Among about 50,000 clones listed, 82% were seen once. Material: memory CD4+ T cells from blood. These receptors all stem from an adult in good health and CMV-seronegative. Both conserved end residues are part of each CDR3. Each record gives: clone size, J gene, D gene, V gene, CDR3 protein, CDR3 DNA. The D gene is left open where the match is weak. Some rows mark clone size as missing; the rest say once, few, many or name a class of expanded clone.

-	TRBJ2-7	TRBD1	TRBV27	CASALGTGGYEQYF	TGTGCCAGCGCTCTCGGGACAGGGGGCTACGAGCAGTACTTC
-	TRBJ2-1	TRBD1	TRBV6-7	CASRQGEVVNEQFF	TGTGCCAGCAGACAGGGGGAGGTTGTCAATGAGCAGTTCTTC
-	TRBJ2-1	-	TRBV11-3	CASSPEGRGEQFF	TGTGCCAGCAGCCCGGAGGGCCGTGGTGAGCAGTTCTTC
once	TRBJ2-5	-	TRBV5-1	CASSLTPGTQYF	TGCGCCAGCAGCTTGACCCCTGGGACCCAGTACTTC
-	TRBJ2-7	TRBD2	TRBV30	CAWSTSGSYEQYF	TGTGCCTGGAGTACTAGCGGGAGCTACGAGCAGTACTTC
-	TRBJ1-4	TRBD1	TRBV29-1	CTTRGGREKLFF	TGCACCACCAGGGGGGGCAGGGAAAAACTGTTTTTT
-	TRBJ2-7	TRBD1	TRBV30	CAWKTGVSYEQYF	TGTGCCTGGAAAACAGGGGTCTCCTACGAGCAGTACTTC
-	TRBJ2-4	TRBD2	TRBV19	CASMETGGSLAKNIQYF	TGTGCCAGTATGGAGACGGGGGGATCACTAGCCAAAAACATTCAGTACTTC
-	TRBJ2-5	TRBD2	TRBV15	CATSRGLAGGPGETQYF	TGTGCCACCAGCCGGGGACTAGCGGGGGGGCCGGGAGAGACCCAGTACTTC
-	TRBJ2-6	TRBD1	TRBV19	CASRSRDRGSGGANVLTF	TGTGCCAGTAGATCCCGGGACAGGGGATCGGGCGGGGCCAACGTCCTGACTTTC
-	TRBJ2-2	TRBD1	TRBV2	CASKVSDRVAGELFF	TGTGCCAGCAAAGTTTCAGACAGGGTGGCCGGGGAGCTGTTTTTT
-	TRBJ1-5	-	TRBV19	CASSFAGLQPQHF	TGTGCCAGTAGTTTCGCAGGGTTACAGCCCCAGCATTTT
few	TRBJ2-3	TRBD1	TRBV7-3	CASSRDRGPDTQYF	TGTGCCAGCAGCCGGGACAGGGGACCAGATACGCAGTATTTT
once	TRBJ2-6	-	TRBV7-8	CASSFPSSGANVLTF	TGTGCCAGCAGCTTCCCCTCATCTGGGGCCAACGTCCTGACTTTC
once	TRBJ2-2	TRBD1	TRBV5-1	CASSLVTGTGSNTGELFF	TGCGCCAGCAGCTTGGTTACCGGGACAGGGTCGAACACCGGGGAGCTGTTTTTT
-	TRBJ2-7	TRBD1	TRBV28	CASRTDRVTSYEQYF	TGTGCCAGCAGAACGGACAGGGTAACGTCCTACGAGCAGTACTTC
-	TRBJ1-1	-	TRBV7-3	CASSREGNKNTEAFF	TGTGCCAGCAGCCGCGAAGGGAATAAGAACACTGAAGCTTTCTTT
-	TRBJ2-1	TRBD1	TRBV28	CASKGQYNEQFF	TGTGCCAGCAAGGGACAGTACAATGAGCAGTTCTTC
-	TRBJ2-7	-	TRBV5-1	CASSLVAGAGEQYF	TGCGCCAGCAGCTTGGTTGCAGGGGCGGGCGAGCAGTACTTC
-	TRBJ1-1	-	TRBV29-1	CSGDGSEAFF	TGCAGCGGGGACGGCTCTGAAGCTTTCTTT
-	TRBJ1-1	-	TRBV15	CATSREGGLTEAFF	TGTGCCACCAGCAGAGAGGGGGGGCTTACTGAAGCTTTCTTT
-	TRBJ2-1	-	TRBV7-2	CASGLDRSSYNEQFF	TGTGCCAGCGGACTCGACAGGAGCTCCTACAATGAGCAGTTCTTC
-	TRBJ1-4	-	TRBV5-6	CASSKAWDEKLFF	TGTGCCAGCAGCAAGGCTTGGGATGAAAAACTGTTTTTT
few	TRBJ2-2	-	TRBV2	CASSEVVTGELFF	TGTGCCAGCAGTGAAGTGGTTACCGGGGAGCTGTTTTTT
-	TRBJ2-7	TRBD1	TRBV6-5	CASSYRRDRVNYEQYF	TGTGCCAGCAGTTACCGCCGGGACAGGGTAAACTACGAGCAGTACTTC
once	TRBJ1-2	-	TRBV28	CASGQPYGYTF	TGTGCCAGTGGACAGCCCTATGGCTACACCTTC
-	TRBJ1-6	-	TRBV7-2	CASSLVGGDNSPLHF	TGTGCCAGCAGCTTAGTTGGAGGGGACAATTCACCCCTCCACTTT
-	TRBJ2-3	-	TRBV10-1	CASTERVLRSDTQYF	TGCGCCAGCACTGAGCGGGTTTTGAGGTCAGATACGCAGTATTTT
-	TRBJ1-1	-	TRBV30	CAWSTWGGIPEAFF	TGTGCCTGGAGTACCTGGGGTGGGATCCCTGAAGCTTTCTTT